This T cell receptor beta chain derives from a study of CD8 T cells in ankylosing spondylitis. Findings and limits, study-wide: Earlier work had already found some motif variants in reactive arthritis synovial fluid and blood.

TCRdb itself ran the 5' RACE reads through MiXCR, one entry per CDR3 protein. The sample holds over 110,000 distinct CDR3 sequences, roughly 8.3% seen once. V lost 6 bases and J lost 8, with 13 bases in between. The CDR3 contains 11 residues. The germline V gene has CDR1 DFQATT and CDR2 SNEGSKA (reference sequence). In its sample, this clonotype was seen many times. Its specificity is not known. The source is a male donor with ankylosing spondylitis. The chain links TRBV20-1 to TRBJ1-2; D may be TRBD1 (5 bases). Input material: synovial fluid, either unsorted or a sorted T cell fraction (not recorded which). CDR3 nucleotide sequence: TGCAGTGCCAGCTTGGGGGGAGGCTACACCTTC. This encodes CSASLGGGYTF.